These 17 T cell receptor beta chains came from one sample sequenced in a study of blood T cell repertoires in COVID-19. The protocol was immunoSEQ multiplex PCR, while the TCRdb copy is restricted to in-frame clones and leaves out a portion. The top ten clones hold over 1.1% of a sample with more than 200,000 clones, 85% to 90% of them seen once. The material sequenced was peripheral blood. The receptor set was obtained from a man aged 80 or over with acute or convalescent COVID-19.

The rearrangement links TRBV5-6 to TRBJ1-2, with D hard to call. The CDR3 length is 13 residues. V was shortened by 0 bases and J by 4 bases, with 7 bases between the two germline ends. Germline V gene data show CDR1 as SGHDT and CDR2 as YYEEEE. The CDR3 protein is CASSLDPRYGYTF. The CDR3 DNA reads as TGTGCCAGCAGCTTGGATCCTCGCTATGGCTACACCTTC.

The rearrangement joins TRBV7-7 to TRBJ1-1; the D is unclear. Germline assignment: CDR1 SSHAT and CDR2 FNYEAQ (reference sequence). V was cut by 1 base and J by 3 bases, with 6 bases left in between. The CDR3 covers 13 residues. Written as DNA, the CDR3 is TGTGCCAGCAGCTTAGAGCCGTACACTGAAGCTTTCTTT. It specifies CASSLEPYTEAFF.

This rearrangement joins TRBV19 to TRBJ1-1; D remains ambiguous. Germline loops: CDR1 LNHDA, CDR2 SQIVND (reference sequence). The CDR3 covers 14 residues. V was pared by 6 bases and J by 0 bases, with 11 bases between. The CDR3 sequence is CASRGHRLNTEAFF. Written as DNA, the CDR3 is TGTGCCAGTAGGGGCCACCGACTGAACACTGAAGCTTTCTTT.

This clone was observed a single time. The chain combines TRBV7-2 with TRBJ2-2, with D possibly being TRBD2 (7 bases). V lost 5 bases, J lost 0 bases, and 13 bases lay in between. This CDR3 has 16 residues. Per germline, CDR1 SGHTA and CDR2 FQGNSA. CDR3: CASSTLGGPNTGELFF. The CDR3 region has the DNA TGTGCCAGCAGCACCCTCGGGGGGCCGAACACCGGGGAGCTGTTTTTT.

The chain couples TRBV27 to TRBJ1-2, with a weak D call TRBD1 (5 bases). Germline CDR1 MNHEY, CDR2 SMNVEV (reference sequence). V was clipped by 5 bases and J by 0 bases, with 16 bases between them. This CDR3 comprises 16 residues. The CDR3 nucleotides read TGTGCCAGCAGTAAAGCTGACAGACTAGCTAACTATGGCTACACCTTC. This codes for CASSKADRLANYGYTF.

This clone was seen a single time. This rearrangement joins TRBV9 to TRBJ1-2, with 8 bases identical to TRBD1. V was pared by 1 base and J by 5 bases, with 7 bases of the junction left unmatched. The CDR3 runs 15 residues. Germline CDR1 and CDR2: SGDLS and YYNGEE. The CDR3 protein is CASSVRGTGDYGYTF. CDR3 coding DNA: TGTGCCAGCAGCGTAAGGGGGACAGGCGATTATGGCTACACCTTC.

The V and J genes are TRBV14 and TRBJ2-2; TRBD1 aligns across 8 bases. J was trimmed by 3 bases and V by 5 bases; bases with no gene match: 8. The CDR3 covers 16 residues. Germline CDR1 is SGHDN and CDR2 is FVKESK. The CDR3 is CASSSFQGAYTGELFF. In DNA form, the CDR3 reads TGTGCCAGCAGCTCCTTCCAGGGGGCATACACCGGGGAGCTGTTTTTT.

The chain recombines TRBV11-1 with TRBJ2-7; 8 bases agree with TRBD1. V shed 4 bases, J shed 6 bases, and the junction held 8 bases outside the gene matches. Per the germline V gene, CDR1 is SGHAT and CDR2 is FQDESV (reference sequence). CDR3 size: 14 residues. The CDR3 nucleotides read TGTGCCAGCAGCTCCCGGACAGGGTCAGCCGAGCAGTACTTC. It encodes CASSSRTGSAEQYF.

V and J are TRBV2 and TRBJ1-1; 7 nucleotides match TRBD1. V lost 1 base, J lost 4 bases, and 6 bases stayed unmatched. The CDR3 spans 15 residues. Germline V gene data show CDR1 as SNHLY and CDR2 as FYNNEI. The CDR3 DNA reads as TGTGCCAGCAGTGAAGAACAGGGGCGGCGCACTGAAGCTTTCTTT. It specifies CASSEEQGRRTEAFF. Together with reference TRBV2 and TRBJ1-1, the CDR3 gives the full variable domain: EPEVTQTPSHQVTQMGQEVILRCVPISNHLYFYWYRQILGQKVEFLVSFYNNEISEKSEIFDDQFSVERPDGSNFTLKIRSTKLEDSAMYFCASSEEQGRRTEAFFGQGTRLTVV.

The chain links TRBV19 to TRBJ2-5; 10 bases line up with TRBD2. This CDR3 comprises 14 residues. Trimming removed 3 bases from V and 4 bases from J; junction bases left unmatched: 2. The V gene's germline CDR1 is LNHDA and CDR2 SQIVND (reference sequence). The CDR3 here is CASSIIAGGETQYF. CDR3 coding DNA: TGTGCCAGTAGTATCATAGCGGGGGGAGAGACCCAGTACTTC.

V and J are TRBV2 and TRBJ2-7, with a possible D match to TRBD2 (6 bases). V gave up 0 bases and J gave up 0 bases, with 9 bases separating them. CDR1 and CDR2 (germline): SNHLY, FYNNEI. The CDR3 consists of 15 residues. CDR3 DNA: TGTGCCAGCAGTGAAGCGCGGGGTATCTCCTACGAGCAGTACTTC. This encodes CASSEARGISYEQYF.

In DNA form, the CDR3 reads TGTGCCAGCAGCCTCGGGACAGGGAGGGCCGGGGAGCTGTTTTTT. Amino acid sequence: CASSLGTGRAGELFF. J is TRBJ2-2 and V is TRBV6-5, with TRBD1 matching 9 bases. V was clipped by 6 bases and J by 6 bases; unmatched bases: 8. Germline-derived CDR1 and CDR2 are MNHEY and SVGAGI. The CDR3 loop spans 15 amino acids.

This rearrangement joins TRBV7-9 to TRBJ2-6, with TRBD1 matching over 8 bases. After removal of 5 bases from V and 0 bases from J, the junction contained 9 bases not matched to a gene. The CDR3 is 18 residues long. Per germline, CDR1 SEHNR and CDR2 FQNEAQ (reference sequence). CDR3 residues: CASSLGQGLSSGANVLTF. The CDR3 coding sequence is TGTGCCAGCAGCCTAGGACAGGGCCTAAGCTCTGGGGCCAACGTCCTGACTTTC.

V gene TRBV18 combines with J gene TRBJ2-3; TRBD2 aligns across 7 bases. The CDR3 runs 17 residues. Germline trimming cut 1 base from V and 1 base from J; bases unmatched to any gene: 8. Per germline, CDR1 KGHSH and CDR2 LQKENI. Here the CDR3 DNA reads TGTGCCAGCTCACCACTGTCACTAGCGACCCGCACAGATACGCAGTATTTT. Its protein product is CASSPLSLATRTDTQYF. The variable domain in full, with the rest retrieved from reference TRBV18 and TRBJ2-3, is NAGVMQNPRHLVRRRGQEARLRCSPMKGHSHVYWYRQLPEEGLKFMVYLQKENIIDESGMPKERFSAEFPKEGPSILRIQQVVRGDSAAYFCASSPLSLATRTDTQYFGPGTRLTVL.

The rearrangement links TRBV18 to TRBJ1-1, with TRBD1 matching 9 bases. J gave up 3 bases and V 2 bases, and 4 bases lay outside the gene matches. Germline-derived CDR1 and CDR2 are KGHSH and LQKENI. The CDR3 runs 15 residues. The CDR3 spells CASSPSGQGYTEAFF. The CDR3 DNA is TGTGCCAGCTCACCATCGGGACAGGGCTACACTGAAGCTTTCTTT. The whole variable domain, filled in from reference TRBV18 and TRBJ1-1, reads NAGVMQNPRHLVRRRGQEARLRCSPMKGHSHVYWYRQLPEEGLKFMVYLQKENIIDESGMPKERFSAEFPKEGPSILRIQQVVRGDSAAYFCASSPSGQGYTEAFFGQGTRLTVV.

This chain links TRBV7-3 with TRBJ2-3; tentative D call: TRBD2 (6 bases). Germline-derived CDR1 and CDR2 are SGHTA and FQGTGA. The CDR3 has 18 amino acids. V lost 0 bases and J lost 0, with 16 bases in between. The DNA for the CDR3 is TGTGCCAGCAGCTTAACGGCCGGGGGTAGCGGAAGCACAGATACGCAGTATTTT. Protein sequence: CASSLTAGGSGSTDTQYF.

This chain links TRBV19 with TRBJ2-5, with a weak D call TRBD2 (6 bases). CDR1 LNHDA and CDR2 SQIVND come from the germline V gene (reference sequence). The CDR3 is made up of 18 amino acids. V was trimmed by 6 bases and J by 0 bases, leaving 23 bases between them. The CDR3 nucleotides read TGTGCCAGTAGCCCCAATTCCGTGGGAGGAGGGTACCAAGAGACCCAGTACTTC. Translating it yields CASSPNSVGGGYQETQYF.